What follows is one T cell receptor (beta chain) and its context. In the study's own analysis: Researchers report that nucleated cell counts were estimated from reference gene primer amplification. The assay was immunoSEQ multiplex PCR, and TCRdb's table has in-frame clones only and misses some. The D gene and trimming were derived from the DNA, and the V and J assignments and clone size from that table. This sample has 200,000 to 250,000 clones; roughly 79% occur once, and the top ten carry 15%. Trimming stripped 5 bases from V and 6 bases from J, with 20 bases between. CDR3 size: 16 residues. The germline CDR1 and CDR2 sequences are MNHEY and SMNVEV (reference sequence). This sample is part of a study of blood T cell repertoires in COVID-19. Whole-study context: PBMCs, B-cell-depleted T cells, or T cells provided the cDNA or gDNA that made up the material.

This sequence originates from a man between 35 and 55 years old who had recovered from COVID-19. The rearrangement joins TRBV27 to TRBJ1-5; D is possibly TRBD1 (5 bases). The specimen was PBMCs or T cells enriched from blood (not recorded which). The CDR3 region is CASSPRVRGSGQPQHF. The DNA for the CDR3 is TGTGCCAGCAGTCCCCGAGTTAGGGGCTCGGGTCAGCCCCAGCATTTT.